The entry below describes one T cell receptor (beta chain). The sample originates from a study of blood T cell repertoires in COVID-19. In the original analysis: Reference gene primer amplification gave nucleated cell count estimates. Clones were read by immunoSEQ multiplex PCR, and TCRdb kept only the in-frame ones, dropping some. V and J calls plus clone size are reproduced from that table; the DNA served to infer D and trimming. Of 150,000 to 200,000 clones listed, about four fifths are singletons. With 6 bases clipped from V and 1 base from J, the junction kept 3 bases outside the gene matches. Germline values: CDR1 MNHEY, CDR2 SMNVEV (reference sequence). The CDR3 is 15 amino acids. Enrolled during active infection, Seattle patients were then followed longitudinally.

This clonotype was obtained from a woman between 65 and 79 years old with COVID-19, enrolled during active disease. The V gene is TRBV27, the J gene TRBJ2-7; 13 positions match TRBD2. Sequenced material: peripheral blood. The CDR3 loop is CASRQGLAGSYEQYF. CDR3 in DNA: TGTGCCAGCAGACAGGGACTAGCGGGATCCTACGAGCAGTACTTC.